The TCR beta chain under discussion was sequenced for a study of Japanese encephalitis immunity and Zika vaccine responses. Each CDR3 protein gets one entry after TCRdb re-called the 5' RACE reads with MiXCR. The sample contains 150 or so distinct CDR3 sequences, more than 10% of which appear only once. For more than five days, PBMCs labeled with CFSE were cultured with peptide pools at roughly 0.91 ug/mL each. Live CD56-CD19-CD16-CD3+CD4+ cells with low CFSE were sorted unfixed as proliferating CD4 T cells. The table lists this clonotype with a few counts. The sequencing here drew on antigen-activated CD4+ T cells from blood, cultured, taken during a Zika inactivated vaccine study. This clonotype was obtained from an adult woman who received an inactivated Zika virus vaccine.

The CDR3 protein is CASSLRGDRGPGDTEAFF. The CDR3 DNA sequence: TGTGCCAGTAGTCTGAGGGGGGACAGGGGGCCTGGGGACACTGAAGCTTTCTTT. The gene calls are TRBV19 and TRBJ1-1, with TRBD1 matching over 12 bases. The CDR3 consists of 18 residues. Looked up from germline, CDR1 is LNHDA and CDR2 is SQIVND (reference sequence). V was pared by 5 bases and J by 3 bases, with 13 bases of the junction left unmatched.